This T cell receptor (beta chain) comes out of a study of beta chain features in type 1 diabetes. General observations from the study: Type 1 diabetes patients had TCRB CDR3s that were shorter (moderately but significantly so) in all four CD4+ subsets.

Cells sorted by CD45RO/CCR7/CD25/CD127/CD95/CD27 comprised CD4+ naive, central memory, regulatory and stem cell-like memory cells. The CDR3 covers 18 residues. CDR1 is LNHDA, CDR2 SQIVND, per germline (reference sequence). Trimming took off 3 bases at V and 0 bases at J, with 18 bases between the two ends. Reverse transcribing all isolated RNA meant expressed TCRB transcripts were sequenced. This table comes from immunoSEQ multiplex PCR, and its TCRdb copy is limited to in-frame clones, with some not included. Of 140,000 or so clones detected, roughly a tenth appear once; the ten largest clones hold roughly 1.4%. This clone was seen many times. Its antigen is currently unknown.

V usage is TRBV19 and J usage is TRBJ2-1; weak D call: TRBD2 (6 bases). The TCR comes from a man between 18 and 29 years old in good health. The sample was naive CD4+ T cells from blood. The CDR3, as DNA: TGTGCCAGTAGTATGGGGGGACCCAAGAGAAGCTCCTACAATGAGCAGTTCTTC. Translated: CASSMGGPKRSSYNEQFF.